This T cell receptor beta chain was identified in a study of control samples from healthy donors and cancer patients. Trimming stripped 7 bases from V and 1 base from J, with 7 bases between. The CDR3 sequence is 12 residues long. In germline, CDR1 is MDHEN, CDR2 SYDVKM. TCRdb keeps only in-frame clones here, not all; method: immunoSEQ multiplex PCR. The repertoire holds some 150,000 clones, with approximately 92% as singletons. This clone was observed a single time. The sample was blood. The rearrangement uses TRBV28 and TRBJ1-1; D is unclear. This TCR was recovered from a young man in good health. The CDR3 loop reads CASNEQNTEAFF. CDR3 nucleotides: TGTGCCAGCAACGAACAGAACACTGAAGCTTTCTTT. The complete variable domain, with remaining parts taken from reference TRBV28 and TRBJ1-1, reads DVKVTQSSRYLVKRTGEKVFLECVQDMDHENMFWYRQDPGLGLRLIYFSYDVKMKEKGDIPEGYSVSREKKERFSLILESASTNQTSMYLCASNEQNTEAFFGQGTRLTVV.